This TCR beta chain was sequenced for a study of blood T cell repertoires in COVID-19. Method: immunoSEQ multiplex PCR; TCRdb's copy keeps in-frame clones and lacks some. The data show around 34,000 clones, with around 82% seen just once and roughly two fifths held by the top ten. Germline CDR1 and CDR2: SGHDT and YYEEEE. This CDR3 has 15 amino acids. The V segment lost 0 bases and the J segment 2 bases; nucleotides outside the gene matches: 3. The chain couples TRBV5-6 to TRBJ2-7, with 9 nucleotides matching TRBD2. This clonotype originated in an elderly man with active or convalescent COVID-19. Sequenced sample: peripheral blood. Here the CDR3 DNA reads TGTGCCAGCAGCTTGGTCGGCGGGAGGGCCTACGAGCAGTACTTC. Its protein is CASSLVGGRAYEQYF.